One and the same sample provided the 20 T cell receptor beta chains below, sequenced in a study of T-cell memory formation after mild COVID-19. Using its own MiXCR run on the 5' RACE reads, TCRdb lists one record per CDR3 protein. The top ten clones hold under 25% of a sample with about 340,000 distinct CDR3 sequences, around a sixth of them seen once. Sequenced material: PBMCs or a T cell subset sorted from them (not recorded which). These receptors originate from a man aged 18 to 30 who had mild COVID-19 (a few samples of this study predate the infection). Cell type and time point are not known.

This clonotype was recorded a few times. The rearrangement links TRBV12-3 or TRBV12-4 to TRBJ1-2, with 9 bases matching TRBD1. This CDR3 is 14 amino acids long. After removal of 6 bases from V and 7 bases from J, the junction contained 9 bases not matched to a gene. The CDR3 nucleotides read TGTGCCAGCAGACTGGGGCGGACAGGGGCTGGCTACACCTTC. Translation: CASRLGRTGAGYTF.

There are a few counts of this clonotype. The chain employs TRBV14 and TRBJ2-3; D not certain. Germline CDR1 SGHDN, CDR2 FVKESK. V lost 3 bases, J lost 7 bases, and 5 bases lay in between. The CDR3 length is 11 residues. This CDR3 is CASSQANTQYF. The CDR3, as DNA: TGTGCCAGCAGCCAGGCAAATACGCAGTATTTT.

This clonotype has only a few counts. CDR3 protein: CSVRGQENSPLHF. The CDR3 DNA is TGCAGCGTTCGGGGACAGGAGAATTCACCCCTCCACTTT. The chain recombines TRBV29-1 with TRBJ1-6, with 8 nucleotides matching TRBD1. The CDR3 is made up of 13 amino acids. V dropped 5 bases and J dropped 7; count of bases not matched to a gene: 4. Per the germline V gene, CDR1 is SQVTM and CDR2 is ANQGSEA.

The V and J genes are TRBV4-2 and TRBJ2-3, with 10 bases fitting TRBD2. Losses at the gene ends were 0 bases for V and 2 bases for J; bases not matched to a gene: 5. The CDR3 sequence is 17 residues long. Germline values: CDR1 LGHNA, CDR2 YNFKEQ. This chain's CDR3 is CASSQESSGGATDTQYF. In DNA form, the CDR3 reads TGTGCCAGCAGCCAAGAATCTAGCGGGGGAGCCACAGATACGCAGTATTTT.

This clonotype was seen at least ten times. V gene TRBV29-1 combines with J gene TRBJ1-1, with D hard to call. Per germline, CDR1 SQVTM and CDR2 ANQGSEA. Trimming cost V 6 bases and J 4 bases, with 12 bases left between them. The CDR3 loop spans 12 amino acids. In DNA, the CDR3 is TGCAGCGTCCTTCTATGGGGCACTGAAGCTTTCTTT. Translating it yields CSVLLWGTEAFF.

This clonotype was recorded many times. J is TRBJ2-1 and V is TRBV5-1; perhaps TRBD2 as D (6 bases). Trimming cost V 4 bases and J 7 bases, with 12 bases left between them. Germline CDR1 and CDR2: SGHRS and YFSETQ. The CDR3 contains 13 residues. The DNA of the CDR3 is TGCGCCAGCAGCGCCCGACTAGGAAATGAGCAGTTCTTC. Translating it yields CASSARLGNEQFF.

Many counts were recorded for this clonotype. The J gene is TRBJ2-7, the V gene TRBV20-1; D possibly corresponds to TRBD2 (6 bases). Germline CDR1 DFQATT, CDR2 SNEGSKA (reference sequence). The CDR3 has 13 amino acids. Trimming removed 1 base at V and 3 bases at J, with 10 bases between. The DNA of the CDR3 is TGCAGTGCTAGAGGGGGAGGCCGCTACGAGCAGTACTTC. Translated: CSARGGGRYEQYF.

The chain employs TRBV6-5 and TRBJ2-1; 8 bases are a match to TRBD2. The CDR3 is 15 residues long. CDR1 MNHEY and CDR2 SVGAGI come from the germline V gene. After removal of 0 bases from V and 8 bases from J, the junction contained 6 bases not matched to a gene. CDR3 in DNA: TGTGCCAGCAGTTACTCGGCGGGGGGACGGGATGAGCAGTTCTTC. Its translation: CASSYSAGGRDEQFF.

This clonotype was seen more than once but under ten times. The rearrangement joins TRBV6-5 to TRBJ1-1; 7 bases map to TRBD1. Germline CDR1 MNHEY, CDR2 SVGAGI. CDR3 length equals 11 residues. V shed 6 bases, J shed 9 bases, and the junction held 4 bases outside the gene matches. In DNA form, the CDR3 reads TGTGCCAGCAGCAGGGACAGCAAAGCTTTCTTT. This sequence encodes CASSRDSKAFF.

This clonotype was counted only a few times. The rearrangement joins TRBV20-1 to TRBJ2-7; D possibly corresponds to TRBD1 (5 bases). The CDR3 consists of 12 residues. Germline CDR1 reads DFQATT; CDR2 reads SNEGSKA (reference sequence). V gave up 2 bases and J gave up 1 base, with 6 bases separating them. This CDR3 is CSARRGSYEQYV. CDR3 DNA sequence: TGCAGTGCTAGAAGGGGTTCCTACGAGCAGTACGTC.

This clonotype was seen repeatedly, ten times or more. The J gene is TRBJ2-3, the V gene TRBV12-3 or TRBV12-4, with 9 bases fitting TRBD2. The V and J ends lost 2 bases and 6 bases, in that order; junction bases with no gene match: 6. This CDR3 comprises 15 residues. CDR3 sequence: CASSLWTSAIDTQYF. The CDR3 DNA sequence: TGTGCCAGCAGTTTATGGACTAGCGCTATCGATACGCAGTATTTT.

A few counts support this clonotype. As DNA, the CDR3 is TGTGCCAGCAGTTCCGGACTAGCGGGGGGTGCAGATACGCAGTATTTT. This gives the protein CASSSGLAGGADTQYF. The gene calls are TRBV11-2 and TRBJ2-3, with 14 bases fitting TRBD2. Germline CDR1 SGHAT, CDR2 FQNNGV. The CDR3 is 16 amino acids. V lost 6 bases, J lost 4 bases, and 6 bases stayed unmatched.

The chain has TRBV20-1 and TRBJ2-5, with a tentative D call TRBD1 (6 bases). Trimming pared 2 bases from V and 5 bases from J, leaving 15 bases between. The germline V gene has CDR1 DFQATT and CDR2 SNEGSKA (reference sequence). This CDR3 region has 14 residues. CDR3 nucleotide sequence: TGCAGTGCTAGACCGGGACACGCTATGGAGACCCAGTACTTC. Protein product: CSARPGHAMETQYF.

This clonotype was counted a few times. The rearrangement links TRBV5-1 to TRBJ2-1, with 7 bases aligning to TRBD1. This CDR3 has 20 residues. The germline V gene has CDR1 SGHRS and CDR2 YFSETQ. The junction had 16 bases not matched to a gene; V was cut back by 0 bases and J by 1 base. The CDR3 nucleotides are TGCGCCAGCAGCTTGGCCAAGGGGACAGTCTCAGGGGCTTCCTACAATGAGCAGTTCTTC. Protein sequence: CASSLAKGTVSGASYNEQFF. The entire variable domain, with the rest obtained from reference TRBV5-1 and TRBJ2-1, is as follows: KAGVTQTPRYLIKTRGQQVTLSCSPISGHRSVSWYQQTPGQGLQFLFEYFSETQRNKGNFPGRFSGRQFSNSRSEMNVSTLELGDSALYLCASSLAKGTVSGASYNEQFFGPGTRLTVL.

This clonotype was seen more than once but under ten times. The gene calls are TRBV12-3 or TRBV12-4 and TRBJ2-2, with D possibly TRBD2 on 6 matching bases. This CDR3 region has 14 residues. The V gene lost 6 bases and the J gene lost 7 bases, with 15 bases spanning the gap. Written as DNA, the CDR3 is TGTGCCAGCAGGCCGGCGGGCGGGGACGGGGAGCTGTTTTTT. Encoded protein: CASRPAGGDGELFF.

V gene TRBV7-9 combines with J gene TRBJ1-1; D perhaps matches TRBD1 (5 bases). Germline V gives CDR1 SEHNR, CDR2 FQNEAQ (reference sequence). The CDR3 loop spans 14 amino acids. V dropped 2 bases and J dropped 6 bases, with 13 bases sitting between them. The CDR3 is CASSLFPGFSEAFF. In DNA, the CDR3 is TGTGCCAGCAGCTTATTCCCAGGGTTTTCTGAAGCTTTCTTT.

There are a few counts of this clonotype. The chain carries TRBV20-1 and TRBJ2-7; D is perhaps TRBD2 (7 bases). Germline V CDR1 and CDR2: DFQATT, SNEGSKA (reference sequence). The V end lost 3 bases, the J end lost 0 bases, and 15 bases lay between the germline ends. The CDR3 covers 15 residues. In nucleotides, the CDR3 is TGCAGTGCTAGGTGGGCGGGGGCCGGCTCCTACGAGCAGTACTTC. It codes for CSARWAGAGSYEQYF.

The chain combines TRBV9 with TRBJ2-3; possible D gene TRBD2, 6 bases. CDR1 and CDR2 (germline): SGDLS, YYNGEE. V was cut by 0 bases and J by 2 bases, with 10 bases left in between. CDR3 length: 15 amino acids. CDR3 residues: CASSVAEGFTDTQYF. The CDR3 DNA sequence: TGTGCCAGCAGCGTAGCGGAGGGGTTCACAGATACGCAGTATTTT.

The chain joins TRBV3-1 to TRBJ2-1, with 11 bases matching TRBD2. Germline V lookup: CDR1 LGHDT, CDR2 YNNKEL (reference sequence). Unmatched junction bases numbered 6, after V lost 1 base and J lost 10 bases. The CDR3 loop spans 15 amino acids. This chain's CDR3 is CASSQALAGGREQFF. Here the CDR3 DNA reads TGTGCCAGCAGCCAAGCCCTAGCGGGGGGTCGGGAGCAGTTCTTC.

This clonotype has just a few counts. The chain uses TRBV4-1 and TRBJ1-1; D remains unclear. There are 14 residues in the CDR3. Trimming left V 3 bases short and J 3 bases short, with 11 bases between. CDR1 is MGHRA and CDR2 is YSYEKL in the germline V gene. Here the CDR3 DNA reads TGCGCCAGCAGCCACAACTCCGGGTACACTGAAGCTTTCTTT. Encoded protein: CASSHNSGYTEAFF.